The 6 T cell receptor beta chains reported below all come from one sample, sequenced in a study of Ad26.COV2.S vaccination and SARS-CoV-2 variants. Treatment given: over 15 received Ad26.COV2.S at low or high dose, single or two shots; roughly 5 received placebo; per-sample allocation not given. Sampling was done on day 63 after the first vaccine or placebo injection. Clones were sequenced by immunoSEQ multiplex PCR, and TCRdb holds only the in-frame ones, with some missing. The sample records 400,000 to 450,000 clones, 90% being singletons. The starting material was peripheral blood, obtained in a trial of Ad26.COV2.S vaccine versus placebo. These receptors all come from a person aged 18 to 59 who received the Ad26.COV2.S COVID-19 vaccine or a placebo.

The V gene is TRBV6-5, the J gene TRBJ1-1; D ambiguous. V lost 6 bases to trimming and J lost 3 bases, with 14 bases between them. The CDR3 sequence is 14 residues long. Germline CDR1 reads MNHEY; CDR2 reads SVGAGI. The CDR3 spells CASSSPGAYTEAFF. CDR3 nucleotide sequence: TGTGCCAGCAGCTCCCCGGGAGCATACACTGAAGCTTTCTTT.

The chain couples TRBV7-3 to TRBJ2-7; perhaps D is TRBD1 or TRBD2 (5 bases each). Trimming removed 5 bases from V and 5 bases from J, with 16 bases in between. The CDR3 sequence is 14 residues long. The germline V gene encodes CDR1 SGHTA and CDR2 FQGTGA. The CDR3 is CASSQRGGLDEQYF. CDR3 bases: TGTGCCAGCAGCCAAAGGGGCGGGCTCGACGAGCAGTACTTC.

This sequence joins TRBV13 and TRBJ2-3; 8 positions match TRBD1. The CDR3 runs 15 residues. Trimming removed 5 bases from V and 3 bases from J; junction bases left unmatched: 7. In germline, CDR1 is PRHDT, CDR2 FYEKMQ (reference sequence). The CDR3 loop is CASSPDRVSTDTQYF. The CDR3 DNA follows: TGTGCCAGCAGCCCGGACAGGGTTAGTACAGATACGCAGTATTTT.

The gene calls are TRBV6-1 and TRBJ1-6; 7 positions match TRBD1. Germline CDR1 reads MNHNS; CDR2 reads SASEGT. V shed 0 bases, J shed 8 bases, and the junction held 4 bases outside the gene matches. This CDR3 is 15 amino acids long. In DNA form, the CDR3 reads TGTGCCAGCAGTGAAGCCCGACAGGGTTATTCACCCCTCCACTTT. This encodes CASSEARQGYSPLHF.

The chain has TRBV6-2 or TRBV6-3 and TRBJ2-3; 10 nucleotides align to TRBD2. This CDR3 has 16 amino acids. Germline V gene lookup returns CDR1 MNHEY and CDR2 SVGEGT. The V gene end was trimmed by 3 bases and the J gene end by 5 bases; junction bases not matched to a gene: 8. The CDR3 is CASSYREAGGKDTQYF. In DNA form, the CDR3 reads TGTGCCAGCAGTTATCGGGAAGCGGGAGGGAAAGATACGCAGTATTTT.

The chain links TRBV7-8 to TRBJ1-1; D is perhaps TRBD1 (6 bases). The germline V and J ends were trimmed by 6 bases and 1 base, with 15 bases remaining between them. CDR1 is SGHVS and CDR2 is FQNEAQ in the germline V gene. The CDR3 spans 15 residues. The CDR3 DNA is TGTGCCAGCAGGCCCCTAAGGACAGCGAACACTGAAGCTTTCTTT. Amino acid sequence: CASRPLRTANTEAFF. Together with reference TRBV7-8 and TRBJ1-1, the CDR3 gives the full variable domain: GAGVSQSPRYKVAKRGQDVALRCDPISGHVSLFWYQQALGQGPEFLTYFQNEAQLDKSGLPSDRFFAERPEGSVSTLKIQRTQQEDSAVYLCASRPLRTANTEAFFGQGTRLTVV.